This T cell receptor beta chain was retrieved from a study of shared clonotypes between healthy human individuals. Study-level information: The study enrolled a couple of women and three men aged 18 to 49.

Sequencing used immunoSEQ multiplex PCR; TCRdb keeps in-frame clones, though not all of them. The sample includes some 2 million clones, about 95% of them seen just once. CD45RO-negative cells were positively selected for CCR7, leaving out terminally differentiated effector memory CD45RA+ cells. Germline CDR1 LGHNA, CDR2 YSLEER. The CDR3 spans 19 residues. Deletions cut 0 bases from V and 7 bases from J, with 24 bases between. The material sequenced was naive CD8+ T cells sorted from blood. The chain combines TRBV4-3 with TRBJ1-4; D is unclear. The sequence came from a young man in good health. CDR3 in amino acids: CASSQDRVLLHVTGEKLFF. CDR3 in DNA: TGCGCCAGCAGCCAAGATCGGGTCCTATTACATGTGACGGGTGAAAAACTGTTTTTT.